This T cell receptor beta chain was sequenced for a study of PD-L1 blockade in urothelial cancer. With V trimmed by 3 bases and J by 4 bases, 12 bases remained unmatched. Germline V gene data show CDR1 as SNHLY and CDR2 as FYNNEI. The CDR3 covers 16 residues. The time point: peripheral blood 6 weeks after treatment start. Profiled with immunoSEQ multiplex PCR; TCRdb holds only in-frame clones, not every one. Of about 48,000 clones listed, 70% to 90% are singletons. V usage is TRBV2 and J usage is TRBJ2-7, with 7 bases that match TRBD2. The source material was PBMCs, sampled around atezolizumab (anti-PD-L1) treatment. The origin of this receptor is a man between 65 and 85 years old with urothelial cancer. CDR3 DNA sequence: TGTGCCAGCAGTGAGGCCCTAATGGCGGGAGAATACGAGCAGTACTTC. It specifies CASSEALMAGEYEQYF.